The following is a T cell receptor (beta chain) sequence with its context. These data are taken from a study of blood T cell repertoires in COVID-19. Whole-study context: From the United States, Italy and Spain came samples of acute and convalescent COVID-19.

Generated by immunoSEQ multiplex PCR, the TCRdb table keeps only in-frame clones and is missing some. The sample includes tens of thousands of clones, around 84% of them seen just once. This CDR3 spans 13 amino acids. Trimming cost V 5 bases and J 1 base, with 5 bases left between them. The chain links TRBV12-3 or TRBV12-4 to TRBJ2-2; D is uncertain. The receptor comes from a man aged 65-85 years with acute or convalescent COVID-19. The sample taken for sequencing was peripheral blood. The CDR3 nucleotides read TGTGCCAGCAGTAGCCTGAACACCGGGGAGCTGTTTTTT. Protein: CASSSLNTGELFF.